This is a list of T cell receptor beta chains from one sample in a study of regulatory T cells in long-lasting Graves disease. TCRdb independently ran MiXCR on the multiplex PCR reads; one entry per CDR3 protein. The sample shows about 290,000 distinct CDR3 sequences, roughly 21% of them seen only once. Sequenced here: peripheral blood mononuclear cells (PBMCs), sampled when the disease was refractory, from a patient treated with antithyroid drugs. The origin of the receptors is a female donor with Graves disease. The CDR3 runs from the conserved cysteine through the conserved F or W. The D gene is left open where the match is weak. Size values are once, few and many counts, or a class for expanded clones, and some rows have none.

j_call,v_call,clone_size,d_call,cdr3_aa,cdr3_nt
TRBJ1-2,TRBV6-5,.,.,CASSWIGPPPYGYTF,TGTGCCAGCAGTTGGATCGGTCCGCCCCCTTATGGCTACACCTTC
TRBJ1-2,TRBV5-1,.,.,CASSETHPGGYTF,TGCGCCAGCAGCGAGACTCACCCCGGTGGCTACACCTTC
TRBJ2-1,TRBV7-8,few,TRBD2,CASSWRWREPYNEQFF,TGTGCCAGCAGCTGGCGTTGGCGGGAGCCTTACAATGAGCAGTTCTTC
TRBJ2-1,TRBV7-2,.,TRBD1,CASSLDRDRPQFF,TGTGCCAGCAGCTTAGACCGGGACAGACCTCAGTTCTTC
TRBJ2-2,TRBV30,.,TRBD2,CAWNLGLAGDRNTGELFF,TGTGCCTGGAACCTTGGACTAGCGGGAGATCGGAACACCGGGGAGCTGTTTTTT
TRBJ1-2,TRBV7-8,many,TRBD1,CASSLALTGDGYTF,TGTGCCAGCAGCTTAGCCCTAACAGGGGATGGCTACACCTTC
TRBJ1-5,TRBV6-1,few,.,CASSELGDQPQHF,TGTGCCAGCAGTGAACTGGGGGACCAGCCCCAGCATTTT
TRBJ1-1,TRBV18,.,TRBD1,CASYPGQGDTEAFF,TGTGCCAGTTACCCGGGGCAGGGGGACACTGAAGCTTTCTTT
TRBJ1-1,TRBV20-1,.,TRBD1,CSARAGTGVTEAFF,TGCAGTGCTAGAGCCGGGACAGGGGTCACTGAAGCTTTCTTT
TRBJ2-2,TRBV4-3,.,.,CASSQEAVPTGELFF,TGCGCCAGCAGCCAAGAAGCAGTCCCCACCGGGGAGCTGTTTTTT
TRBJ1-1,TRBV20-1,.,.,CSARDRRRGFTEAFF,TGCAGTGCTAGAGATAGGAGGAGGGGATTCACTGAAGCTTTCTTT
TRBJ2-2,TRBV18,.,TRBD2,CASSPPLAGGITGELFF,TGTGCCAGCTCACCACCCCTAGCGGGAGGTATCACCGGGGAGCTGTTTTTT
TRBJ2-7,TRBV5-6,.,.,CASSPIWGGEQYF,TGTGCCAGCAGCCCGATCTGGGGCGGCGAGCAGTACTTC
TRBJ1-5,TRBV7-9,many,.,CASSLGGLGNQPQHF,TGTGCCAGCAGCTTAGGAGGGTTGGGCAATCAGCCCCAGCATTTT
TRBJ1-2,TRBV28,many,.,CAISEANYGYTF,TGTGCCATCTCGGAGGCAAACTATGGCTACACCTTC
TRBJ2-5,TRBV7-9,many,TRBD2,CASSPKALAGGRQETQYF,TGTGCCAGCAGCCCAAAGGCCCTAGCGGGAGGGCGCCAAGAGACCCAGTACTTC
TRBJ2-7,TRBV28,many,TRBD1,CASSSPTGVISYEQYF,TGTGCCAGCAGTTCTCCCACAGGGGTTATCTCCTACGAGCAGTACTTC
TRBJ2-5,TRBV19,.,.,CASKVRGQETQYF,TGTGCCAGTAAGGTACGCGGGCAAGAGACCCAGTACTTC
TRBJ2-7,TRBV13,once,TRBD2,CASSLASAGDFYEQYF,TGTGCCAGCAGCTTAGCGTCAGCGGGAGACTTTTACGAGCAGTACTTC
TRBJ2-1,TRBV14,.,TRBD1,CASSQQQGWVNEQFF,TGTGCCAGCAGCCAACAACAGGGGTGGGTCAATGAGCAGTTCTTC
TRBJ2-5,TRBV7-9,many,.,CASSGGLQETQYF,TGTGCCAGCAGTGGTGGCTTGCAAGAGACCCAGTACTTC
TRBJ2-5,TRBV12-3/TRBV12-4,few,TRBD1,CASSWSQGEETQYF,TGTGCCAGCAGTTGGTCCCAGGGGGAAGAGACCCAGTACTTC
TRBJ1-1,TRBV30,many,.,CAWTLTAGTEAFF,TGTGCCTGGACATTGACAGCGGGCACTGAAGCTTTCTTT
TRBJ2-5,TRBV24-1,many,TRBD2,CATSDSSGGQETQYF,TGTGCCACCAGTGATTCCTCGGGGGGACAAGAGACCCAGTACTTC
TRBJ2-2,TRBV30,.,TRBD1,CAWGQGFNTGELFF,TGTGCCTGGGGACAGGGCTTTAACACCGGGGAGCTGTTTTTT
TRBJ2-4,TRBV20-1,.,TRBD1,CSAPDRGVSNIQYF,TGCAGTGCCCCAGACAGGGGCGTTTCAAACATTCAGTACTTC
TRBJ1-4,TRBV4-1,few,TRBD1,CASSQDRRGRQGASKLFF,TGCGCCAGCAGCCAAGATAGGAGAGGACGGCAGGGGGCTAGTAAACTGTTTTTT
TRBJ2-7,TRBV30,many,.,CAWSDRTSRGQYF,TGTGCCTGGAGCGACAGGACCTCGAGAGGACAGTACTTC
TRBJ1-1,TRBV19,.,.,CASSTSRVDEAFF,TGTGCCAGTAGTACCTCCAGGGTGGATGAAGCTTTCTTT
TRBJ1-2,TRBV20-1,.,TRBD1,CSARAGQGNVDGYTF,TGCAGTGCTAGGGCGGGACAGGGAAATGTTGATGGCTACACCTTC
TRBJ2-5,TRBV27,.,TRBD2,CASSLAGGTGETQYF,TGTGCCAGCAGCTTAGCGGGAGGGACGGGGGAGACCCAGTACTTC
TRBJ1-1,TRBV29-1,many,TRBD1,CSVEKGASKYAFF,TGCAGCGTTGAAAAGGGGGCCTCTAAGTATGCTTTCTTT
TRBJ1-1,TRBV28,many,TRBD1,CASITWQGANEAFF,TGTGCCAGCATAACGTGGCAGGGGGCGAATGAAGCTTTCTTT
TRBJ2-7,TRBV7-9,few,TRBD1,CASSWTGSPSYEQYF,TGTGCCAGCAGCTGGACAGGGTCCCCTTCCTACGAGCAGTACTTC
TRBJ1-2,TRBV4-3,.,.,CASSQETSTNYGYTF,TGCGCCAGCAGCCAAGAGACCTCGACGAACTATGGCTACACCTTC
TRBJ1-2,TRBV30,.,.,CAWSEAGRANYGYTF,TGTGCCTGGAGTGAGGCGGGCCGAGCTAACTATGGCTACACCTTC
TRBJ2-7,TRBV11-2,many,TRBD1,CASSLTGGLYEQYF,TGTGCCAGCAGCTTGACAGGGGGTCTATACGAGCAGTACTTC
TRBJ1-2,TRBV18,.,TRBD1,CASSQETGARNYGYTF,TGTGCCAGCTCACAAGAGACAGGGGCGAGAAACTATGGCTACACCTTC
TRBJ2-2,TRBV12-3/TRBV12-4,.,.,CASSPTAGTGELFF,TGTGCCAGCAGTCCCACAGCCGGGACCGGGGAGCTGTTTTTT
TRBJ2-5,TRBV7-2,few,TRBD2,CASSILAGGPSETQYF,TGTGCCAGCAGCATACTAGCGGGAGGGCCTTCGGAGACCCAGTACTTC
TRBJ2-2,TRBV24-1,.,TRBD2,CATSDASGGAGELFF,TGTGCCACCAGTGATGCTAGCGGGGGAGCCGGGGAGCTGTTTTTT
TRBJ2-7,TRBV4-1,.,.,CASSQVLSPTYEQYF,TGCGCCAGCAGCCAAGTTTTAAGTCCCACCTACGAGCAGTACTTC
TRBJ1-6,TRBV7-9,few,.,CASTSSSYNSPLHF,TGTGCCAGCACCTCTAGCTCCTATAATTCACCCCTCCACTTT
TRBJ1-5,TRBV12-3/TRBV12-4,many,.,CASRITSDQPQHF,TGTGCCAGCAGGATTACATCCGATCAGCCCCAGCATTTT
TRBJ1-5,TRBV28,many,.,CASRRAGINQPQHF,TGTGCCAGCAGACGGGCAGGGATCAATCAGCCCCAGCATTTT
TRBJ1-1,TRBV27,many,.,CASRRYTGSDTEAFF,TGTGCCAGCAGAAGATATACAGGGTCGGACACTGAAGCTTTCTTT
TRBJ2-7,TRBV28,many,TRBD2,CASSPAGLAGKAYEQYF,TGTGCCAGCAGTCCCGCCGGACTAGCGGGAAAGGCCTACGAGCAGTACTTC
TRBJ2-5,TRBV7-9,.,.,CASSLRDQEAQYF,TGTGCCAGCAGCTTAAGAGATCAAGAGGCCCAGTACTTC